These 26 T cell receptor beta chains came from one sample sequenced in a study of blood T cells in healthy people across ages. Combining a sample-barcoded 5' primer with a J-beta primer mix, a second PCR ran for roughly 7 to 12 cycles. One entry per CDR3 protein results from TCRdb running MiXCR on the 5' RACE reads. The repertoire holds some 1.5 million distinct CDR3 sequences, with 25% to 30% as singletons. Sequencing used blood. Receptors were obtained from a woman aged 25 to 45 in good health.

DNA of the CDR3: TGTGCCAGCAGTGCTCTGGGAGGGGCGGGGATATACAATGAGCAGTACTTC. Translating it yields CASSALGGAGIYNEQYF. The V call is TRBV12-3 or TRBV12-4, the J call TRBJ2-7; 7 positions match TRBD2. The CDR3 has 17 residues. The V gene end was trimmed by 5 bases and the J gene end by 7 bases; junction bases not matched to a gene: 20.

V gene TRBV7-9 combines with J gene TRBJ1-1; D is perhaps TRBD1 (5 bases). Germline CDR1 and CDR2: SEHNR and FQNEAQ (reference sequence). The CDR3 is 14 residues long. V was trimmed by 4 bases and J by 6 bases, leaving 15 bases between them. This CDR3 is CASSSVGAVAEAFF. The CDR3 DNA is TGTGCCAGCAGCTCCGTTGGGGCGGTCGCTGAAGCTTTCTTT.

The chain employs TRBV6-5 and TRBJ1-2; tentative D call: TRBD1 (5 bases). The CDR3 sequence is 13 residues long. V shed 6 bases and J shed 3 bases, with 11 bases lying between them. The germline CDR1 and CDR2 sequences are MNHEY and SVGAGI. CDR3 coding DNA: TGTGCCAGCAGCCCAGGGTTTCACTATGGCTACACCTTC. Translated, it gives CASSPGFHYGYTF.

This chain's CDR3 is CAPGGPQHF. The CDR3 nucleotides are TGTGCCCCAGGGGGGCCCCAGCATTTT. The chain recombines TRBV24-1 with TRBJ1-5; 7 nucleotides align to TRBD1. The V and J ends lost 12 bases and 9 bases, in that order; junction bases with no gene match: 1. Germline V gene lookup returns CDR1 KGHDR and CDR2 SFDVKD. This CDR3 contains 9 residues.

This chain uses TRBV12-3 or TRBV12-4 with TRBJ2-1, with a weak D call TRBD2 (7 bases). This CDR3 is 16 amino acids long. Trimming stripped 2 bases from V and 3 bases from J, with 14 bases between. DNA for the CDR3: TGTGCCAGCAGTTTAAGCAGGGGCGGGGGCTACAATGAGCAGTTCTTC. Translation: CASSLSRGGGYNEQFF.

The CDR3 DNA sequence: TGTGCCAGCAGCTCAGGCCCGGGAGGCCCCTACGAGCAGTACTTC. Translation: CASSSGPGGPYEQYF. The chain joins TRBV7-2 to TRBJ2-7; 7 bases are shared with TRBD2. Germline CDR1 reads SGHTA; CDR2 reads FQGNSA. CDR3 length: 15 residues. V lost 4 bases, J lost 2 bases, and 8 bases stayed unmatched.

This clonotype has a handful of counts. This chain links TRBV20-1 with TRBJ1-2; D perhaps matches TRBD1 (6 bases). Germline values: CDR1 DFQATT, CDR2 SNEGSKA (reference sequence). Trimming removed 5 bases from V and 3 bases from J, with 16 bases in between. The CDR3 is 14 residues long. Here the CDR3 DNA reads TGCAGTGCTGGGGTGGGGAGGGGGGACTATGGCTACACCTTC. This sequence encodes CSAGVGRGDYGYTF.

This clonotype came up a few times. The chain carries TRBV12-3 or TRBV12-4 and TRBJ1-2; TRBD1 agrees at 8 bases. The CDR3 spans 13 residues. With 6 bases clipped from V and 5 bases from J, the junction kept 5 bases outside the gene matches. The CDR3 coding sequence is TGTGCCAGCAGGGAACAGGGGGGGTATGGCTACACCTTC. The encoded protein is CASREQGGYGYTF.

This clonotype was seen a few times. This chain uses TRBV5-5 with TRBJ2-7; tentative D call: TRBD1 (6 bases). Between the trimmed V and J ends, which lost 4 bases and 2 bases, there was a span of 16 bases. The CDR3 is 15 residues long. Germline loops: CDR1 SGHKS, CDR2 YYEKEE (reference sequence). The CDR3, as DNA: TGTGCCAGCAGCCGAGTAACAGGGTACACCTACGAGCAGTACTTC. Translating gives CASSRVTGYTYEQYF.

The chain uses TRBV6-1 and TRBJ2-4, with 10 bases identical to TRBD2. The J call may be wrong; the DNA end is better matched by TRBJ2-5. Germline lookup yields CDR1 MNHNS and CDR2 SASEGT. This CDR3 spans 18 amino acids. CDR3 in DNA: TGTGCCAGCAGTGAAGTAATGGGAGCGGGGGGGAGCCAAGAGACCCAGTACTTC. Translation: CASSEVMGAGGSQETQYF.

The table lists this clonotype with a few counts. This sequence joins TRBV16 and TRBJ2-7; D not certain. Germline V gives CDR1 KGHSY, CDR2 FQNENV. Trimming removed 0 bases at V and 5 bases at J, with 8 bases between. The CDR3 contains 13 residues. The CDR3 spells CASSQSMRDEQYF. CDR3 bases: TGTGCCAGCAGCCAATCGATGCGCGACGAGCAGTACTTC.

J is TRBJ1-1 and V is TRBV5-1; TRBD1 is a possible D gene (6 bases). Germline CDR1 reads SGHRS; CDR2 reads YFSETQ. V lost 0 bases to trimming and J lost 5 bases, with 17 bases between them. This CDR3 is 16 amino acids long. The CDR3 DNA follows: TGCGCCAGCAGCTTGGACTCCAGGGGCGCGAGGACTGAAGCTTTCTTT. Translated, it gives CASSLDSRGARTEAFF.

Written as DNA, the CDR3 is TGTGCCAGCAGCTGGACCGGGACCCCAGGAGGTGACAATCAGCCCCAGCATTTT. Amino acids: CASSWTGTPGGDNQPQHF. The genes are TRBV5-5 and TRBJ1-5; tentatively, D is TRBD1 (5 bases). The V end was cut by 3 bases, the J end by 3 bases, with 22 bases between. CDR1 is SGHKS, CDR2 YYEKEE, per germline (reference sequence). This CDR3 comprises 18 residues.

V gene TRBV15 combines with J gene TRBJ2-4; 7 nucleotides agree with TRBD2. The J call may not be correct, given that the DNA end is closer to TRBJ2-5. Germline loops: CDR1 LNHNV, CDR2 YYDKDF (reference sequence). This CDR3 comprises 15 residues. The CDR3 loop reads CATTLFGRRQETQYF. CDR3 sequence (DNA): TGTGCCACCACCCTTTTCGGGAGGAGGCAAGAGACCCAGTACTTC.

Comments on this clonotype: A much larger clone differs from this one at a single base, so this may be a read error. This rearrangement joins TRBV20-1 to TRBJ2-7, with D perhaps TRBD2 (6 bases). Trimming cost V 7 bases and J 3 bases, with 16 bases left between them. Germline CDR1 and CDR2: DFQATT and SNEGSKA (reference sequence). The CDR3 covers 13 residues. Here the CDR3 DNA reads TGCAGTGGCCTTAGCGGAACCTTCTACGAGCAGTACTTC. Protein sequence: CSGLSGTFYEQYF.

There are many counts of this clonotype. The CDR3 nucleotides are TGTGCCAGCAGTCAACCCACAGGGGGCCGAGAGACCCAGTACTTC. This encodes CASSQPTGGRETQYF. The chain joins TRBV11-2 to TRBJ2-5; 9 bases are shared with TRBD1. Germline V CDR1 and CDR2: SGHAT, FQNNGV. V trimming: 6 bases; J trimming: 4 bases; junction bases outside the gene matches: 9. This CDR3 is built from 15 residues.

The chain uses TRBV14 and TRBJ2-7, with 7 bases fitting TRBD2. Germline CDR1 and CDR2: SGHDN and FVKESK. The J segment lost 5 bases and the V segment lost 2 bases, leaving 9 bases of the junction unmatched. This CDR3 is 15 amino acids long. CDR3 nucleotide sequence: TGTGCCAGCAGCCAACTAGCGGCTCCTTCCAACGAGCAGTACTTC. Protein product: CASSQLAAPSNEQYF.

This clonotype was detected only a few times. The CDR3 DNA is TGTGCCAGCAGTTCAGGGTCGAAAAAGACCCAGTACTTC. Encoded protein: CASSSGSKKTQYF. The chain couples TRBV28 to TRBJ2-5, with D tentatively TRBD1 (5 bases). V gave up 4 bases and J gave up 6 bases, with 12 bases separating them. The CDR3 has 13 amino acids. From germline, CDR1 is MDHEN and CDR2 SYDVKM.

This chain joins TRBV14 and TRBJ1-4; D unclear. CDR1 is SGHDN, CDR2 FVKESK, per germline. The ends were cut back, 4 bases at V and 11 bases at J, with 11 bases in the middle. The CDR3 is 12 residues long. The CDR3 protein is CASSREIGKLFF. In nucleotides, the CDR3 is TGTGCCAGCAGCCGTGAAATAGGGAAACTGTTTTTT.

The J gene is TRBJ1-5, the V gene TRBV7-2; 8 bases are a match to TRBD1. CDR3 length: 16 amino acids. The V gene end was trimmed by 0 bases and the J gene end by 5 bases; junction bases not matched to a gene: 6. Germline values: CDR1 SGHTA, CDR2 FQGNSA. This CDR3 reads CASSLAVDRGHQPQHF. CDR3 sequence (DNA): TGTGCCAGCAGCTTAGCGGTAGACAGGGGCCATCAGCCCCAGCATTTT. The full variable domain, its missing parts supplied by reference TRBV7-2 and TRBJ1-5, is GAGVSQSPSNKVTEKGKDVELRCDPISGHTALYWYRQSLGQGLEFLIYFQGNSAPDKSGLPSDRFSAERTGGSVSTLTIQRTQQEDSAVYLCASSLAVDRGHQPQHFGDGTRLSIL.

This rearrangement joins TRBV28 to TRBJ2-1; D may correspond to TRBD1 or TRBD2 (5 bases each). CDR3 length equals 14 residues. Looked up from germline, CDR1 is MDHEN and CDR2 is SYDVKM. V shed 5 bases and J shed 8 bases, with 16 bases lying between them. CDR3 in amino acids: CASSGTTRFDEQFF. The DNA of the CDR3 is TGTGCCAGCAGTGGGACGACAAGGTTTGATGAGCAGTTCTTC. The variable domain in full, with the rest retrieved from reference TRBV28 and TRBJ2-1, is DVKVTQSSRYLVKRTGEKVFLECVQDMDHENMFWYRQDPGLGLRLIYFSYDVKMKEKGDIPEGYSVSREKKERFSLILESASTNQTSMYLCASSGTTRFDEQFFGPGTRLTVL.

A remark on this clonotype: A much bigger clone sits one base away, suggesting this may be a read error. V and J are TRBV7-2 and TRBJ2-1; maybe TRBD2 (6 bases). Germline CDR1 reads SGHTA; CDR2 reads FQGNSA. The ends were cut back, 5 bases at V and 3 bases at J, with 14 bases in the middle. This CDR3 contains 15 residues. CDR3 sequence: CASSIPVGGYNEQFF. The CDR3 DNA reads TGTGCCAGCAGCATCCCAGTGGGAGGCTACAATGAGCAGTTCTTC.

The CDR3 region is CSASVRDSSTDTQYF. In DNA form, the CDR3 reads TGCAGTGCTAGCGTACGGGACAGTAGCACAGATACGCAGTATTTT. The rearrangement joins TRBV20-1 to TRBJ2-3, with 7 nucleotides matching TRBD1. J lost 0 bases, V lost 3 bases, and 6 bases had no gene match. CDR1 DFQATT and CDR2 SNEGSKA come from the germline V gene (reference sequence). The CDR3 has 15 amino acids.

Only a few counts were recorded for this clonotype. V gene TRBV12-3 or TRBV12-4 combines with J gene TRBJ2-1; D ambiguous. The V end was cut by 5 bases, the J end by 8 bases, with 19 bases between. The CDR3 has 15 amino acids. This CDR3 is CASSPRALVGHEQFF. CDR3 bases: TGTGCCAGCAGTCCACGGGCCCTCGTAGGCCATGAGCAGTTCTTC.

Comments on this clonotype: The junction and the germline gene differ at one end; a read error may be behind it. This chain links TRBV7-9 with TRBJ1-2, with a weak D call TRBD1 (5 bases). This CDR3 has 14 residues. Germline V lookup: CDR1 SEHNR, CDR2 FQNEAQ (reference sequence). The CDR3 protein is CAGRSWRQIYGYTF. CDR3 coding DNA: TGTGCCGGCAGGAGCTGGCGACAGATCTATGGCTACACCTTC. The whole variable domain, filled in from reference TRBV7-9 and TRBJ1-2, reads DTGVSQNPRHKITKRGQNVTFRCDPISEHNRLYWYRQTLGQGPEFLTYFQNEAQLEKSRLLSDRFSAERPKGSFSTLEIQRTEQGDSAMYLCAGRSWRQIYGYTFGSGTRLTVV.

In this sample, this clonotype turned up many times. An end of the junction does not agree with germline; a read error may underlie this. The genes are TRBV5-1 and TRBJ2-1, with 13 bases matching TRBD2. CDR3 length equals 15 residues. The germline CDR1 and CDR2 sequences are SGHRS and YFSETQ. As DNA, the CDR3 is TGTGCCAGCAGCCTGACTAGCGGGGGGTACAATGAGCAGTTCTTC. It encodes CASSLTSGGYNEQFF.